The 21 T cell receptor beta chains given below trace back to one sample, sequenced in a study of blood T cell repertoires in COVID-19. Here immunoSEQ multiplex PCR was the method, and the copy in TCRdb shows in-frame clones only, minus some. The sample lists roughly 50,000 clones, about three quarters occurring once. The sequenced sample consisted of peripheral blood. Receptors originate from a human donor with active or convalescent COVID-19. The donor label of this sample is uncertain.

This clone was seen only once. The V call is TRBV18, the J call TRBJ2-1; 12 bases are shared with TRBD2. The trim removed 4 bases at V and 9 bases at J, leaving 10 bases unmatched. The germline V gene has CDR1 KGHSH and CDR2 LQKENI. The CDR3 contains 16 residues. CDR3 protein: CASSLTSGRGWSEQFF. The CDR3 DNA sequence: TGTGCCAGCTCACTGACTAGCGGGAGAGGGTGGAGTGAGCAGTTCTTC.

The J gene is TRBJ2-1, the V gene TRBV14; D ambiguous. This CDR3 contains 12 residues. The V gene's germline CDR1 is SGHDN and CDR2 FVKESK. V was shortened by 3 bases and J by 13 bases, with 13 bases between the two germline ends. CDR3 sequence reads: CASSQSTGSQFF. CDR3 bases: TGTGCCAGCAGCCAGTCGACTGGATCCCAGTTCTTC.

The chain carries TRBV27 and TRBJ1-4; 8 bases align to TRBD1. V was clipped by 3 bases and J by 0 bases; unmatched bases: 6. The CDR3 extends over 17 amino acids. Germline CDR1 reads MNHEY; CDR2 reads SMNVEV (reference sequence). CDR3 sequence: CASSLDRVMATNEKLFF. In DNA, the CDR3 is TGTGCCAGCAGTTTGGACAGGGTAATGGCAACTAATGAAAAACTGTTTTTT.

V is TRBV7-7 and J is TRBJ2-1; 7 nucleotides match TRBD2. This CDR3 comprises 15 residues. Germline trimming cut 2 bases from V and 4 bases from J; bases unmatched to any gene: 5. CDR1 is SSHAT, CDR2 FNYEAQ, per germline (reference sequence). In DNA form, the CDR3 reads TGTGCCAGCAGCTTATCGGTTAGCGGGTACAATGAGCAGTTCTTC. This codes for CASSLSVSGYNEQFF.

This chain links TRBV6-6 with TRBJ2-1; TRBD1 agrees at 9 bases. CDR1 is MNHNY, CDR2 SVGAGI, per germline (reference sequence). Trimming removed 8 bases from V and 0 bases from J; junction bases left unmatched: 5. This CDR3 has 15 residues. CDR3 protein: CASGGQGSSYNEQFF. As DNA, the CDR3 is TGTGCCAGCGGAGGACAGGGGAGCTCCTACAATGAGCAGTTCTTC.

The J gene is TRBJ2-7, the V gene TRBV7-9; 8 positions match TRBD1. Germline V gene data show CDR1 as SEHNR and CDR2 as FQNEAQ (reference sequence). This CDR3 region has 15 residues. The J segment lost 5 bases and the V segment lost 4 bases, leaving 10 bases of the junction unmatched. The CDR3 sequence is CASSSHMDRVNEQYF. CDR3 in DNA: TGTGCCAGCAGCTCCCACATGGACAGGGTAAACGAGCAGTACTTC. The variable domain in full, completed from reference TRBV7-9 and TRBJ2-7, reads DTGVSQNPRHKITKRGQNVTFRCDPISEHNRLYWYRQTLGQGPEFLTYFQNEAQLEKSRLLSDRFSAERPKGSFSTLEIQRTEQGDSAMYLCASSSHMDRVNEQYFGPGTRLTVT.

The chain couples TRBV9 to TRBJ1-6; no definite D call. This CDR3 is 17 amino acids long. The germline V gene has CDR1 SGDLS and CDR2 YYNGEE. The V and J ends lost 3 bases and 10 bases respectively, with 23 bases between them. The CDR3 DNA reads TGTGCCAGCAGCGCAAAACCGGGTTTCCCCTCGGGATCACCCCTCCACTTT. Its protein product is CASSAKPGFPSGSPLHF.

The V gene is TRBV19, the J gene TRBJ1-1, with 10 nucleotides matching TRBD1. The ends lost 7 bases at V and 4 bases at J; junction bases unmatched: 6. CDR1 is LNHDA and CDR2 is SQIVND in the germline V gene (reference sequence). The CDR3 extends over 14 amino acids. The CDR3 protein is CASTSTGGATEAFF. The CDR3 nucleotides read TGTGCCAGTACCTCGACAGGGGGCGCCACTGAAGCTTTCTTT.

The J gene is TRBJ1-2, the V gene TRBV27; 7 positions match TRBD1. V lost 4 bases to trimming and J lost 7 bases; unmatched junction nucleotides: 6. CDR1 and CDR2 from the germline V gene are MNHEY and SMNVEV (reference sequence). CDR3 length equals 13 residues. CDR3 nucleotide sequence: TGTGCCAGCAGTTCGACAGGGATGGGTGGCTACACCTTC. Translation: CASSSTGMGGYTF.

The chain is built from TRBV18 and TRBJ1-1; D is unresolved. This CDR3 region has 13 residues. Trimming left V 6 bases short and J 1 base short, with 9 bases between. Germline assignment: CDR1 KGHSH and CDR2 LQKENI. The CDR3 sequence: CASSAGENTEAFF. In nucleotides, the CDR3 is TGTGCCAGCTCCGCTGGAGAGAACACTGAAGCTTTCTTT.

The chain recombines TRBV19 with TRBJ2-1; 10 bases match TRBD2. J lost 7 bases, V lost 3 bases, and 6 bases had no gene match. This CDR3 has 15 residues. Germline V gene sequence: CDR1 LNHDA, CDR2 SQIVND (reference sequence). The CDR3 reads CASSILAGGRNEQFF. CDR3 nucleotides: TGTGCCAGTAGTATTTTAGCGGGAGGCAGGAATGAGCAGTTCTTC.

This clone showed up just once. V gene TRBV6-2 or TRBV6-3 combines with J gene TRBJ2-1, with 12 bases lining up with TRBD2. The CDR3 consists of 15 residues. After removal of 6 bases from V and 6 bases from J, the junction contained 6 bases not matched to a gene. Looked up from germline, CDR1 is MNHEY and CDR2 is SVGEGT. The CDR3 nucleotides read TGTGCCAGCAGCCCGACTAGCGGGAGACGCAATGAGCAGTTCTTC. It translates to CASSPTSGRRNEQFF.

The genes are TRBV9 and TRBJ1-2, with a weak D call TRBD1 (6 bases). CDR1 and CDR2 (germline): SGDLS, YYNGEE. CDR3 length: 14 residues. Between the trimmed V and J ends, which lost 0 bases and 7 bases, there was a span of 13 bases. CDR3 protein: CASSVAGQGTGYTF. DNA for the CDR3: TGTGCCAGCAGCGTAGCTGGCCAGGGGACTGGCTACACCTTC.

The chain employs TRBV9 and TRBJ2-2; D is perhaps TRBD2 (5 bases). Trimming left V 4 bases short and J 1 base short, with 8 bases between. Germline assignment: CDR1 SGDLS and CDR2 YYNGEE. The CDR3 loop spans 14 amino acids. This chain's CDR3 is CASSPRGNTGELFF. Here the CDR3 DNA reads TGTGCCAGCAGCCCCCGGGGGAACACCGGGGAGCTGTTTTTT.

This chain uses TRBV3-1 (or the pseudogene TRBV3-2) with TRBJ2-2; 7 nucleotides line up with TRBD2. V lost 8 bases, J lost 1 base, and 7 bases stayed unmatched. The CDR3 is 15 amino acids. From germline, CDR1 is LGHDT and CDR2 YNNKEL (reference sequence). The CDR3 region is CASWPSGKNTGELFF. The CDR3 DNA reads TGTGCCAGCTGGCCCAGCGGGAAGAACACCGGGGAGCTGTTTTTT.

This chain joins TRBV9 and TRBJ2-7, with TRBD2 matching 9 bases. The CDR3 spans 13 residues. Germline CDR1 reads SGDLS; CDR2 reads YYNGEE. The V and J ends lost 6 bases and 4 bases, in that order; junction bases with no gene match: 5. The CDR3 DNA sequence: TGTGCCAGCAATCGGCGGGAGGGGTACGAGCAGTACTTC. Translated, it gives CASNRREGYEQYF.

The chain recombines TRBV7-2 with TRBJ1-2; D is possibly TRBD1 (5 bases). Between the trimmed V and J ends, which lost 0 bases and 8 bases, there was a span of 7 bases. CDR3 length equals 12 residues. Germline V gene sequence: CDR1 SGHTA, CDR2 FQGNSA. CDR3 in DNA: TGTGCCAGCAGCTTAGCAGGGGCCGGCTACACCTTC. Amino acid sequence: CASSLAGAGYTF.

The V gene is TRBV6-5, the J gene TRBJ1-1; D is unresolved. V was shortened by 5 bases and J by 1 base, with 11 bases between the two germline ends. The CDR3 has 14 amino acids. Germline CDR1 is MNHEY and CDR2 is SVGAGI. CDR3 amino acids: CASSPSFGNTEAFF. The CDR3 nucleotides read TGTGCCAGCAGTCCCTCTTTCGGGAACACTGAAGCTTTCTTT.

The table lists this clone with a count of one. The chain couples TRBV24-1 to TRBJ2-5, with a possible D match to TRBD2 (6 bases). Trimming cost V 3 bases and J 6 bases, with 13 bases left between them. Looked up from germline, CDR1 is KGHDR and CDR2 is SFDVKD. The CDR3 spans 14 residues. Written as DNA, the CDR3 is TGTGCCACCAGTGATCCAGGAGGGGCGCAGACCCAGTACTTC. Amino acids: CATSDPGGAQTQYF.

The rearrangement uses TRBV6-2 or TRBV6-3 and TRBJ2-3, with 9 bases matching TRBD2. The germline V gene has CDR1 MNHEY and CDR2 SVGEGT. The CDR3 is made up of 17 amino acids. The V and J ends lost 2 bases and 5 bases, in that order; junction bases with no gene match: 11. Written as DNA, the CDR3 is TGTGCCAGCAGTTACAACGTGGCGGGAGGGCCGAGAGATACGCAGTATTTT. Translated: CASSYNVAGGPRDTQYF.

The chain carries TRBV12-3 or TRBV12-4 and TRBJ2-2; unclear D gene. V lost 4 bases to trimming and J lost 7 bases, with 4 bases between them. The CDR3 has 11 residues. The CDR3 nucleotides are TGTGCCAGCAGTTCCCTCGGGGAGCTGTTTTTT. Protein: CASSSLGELFF.